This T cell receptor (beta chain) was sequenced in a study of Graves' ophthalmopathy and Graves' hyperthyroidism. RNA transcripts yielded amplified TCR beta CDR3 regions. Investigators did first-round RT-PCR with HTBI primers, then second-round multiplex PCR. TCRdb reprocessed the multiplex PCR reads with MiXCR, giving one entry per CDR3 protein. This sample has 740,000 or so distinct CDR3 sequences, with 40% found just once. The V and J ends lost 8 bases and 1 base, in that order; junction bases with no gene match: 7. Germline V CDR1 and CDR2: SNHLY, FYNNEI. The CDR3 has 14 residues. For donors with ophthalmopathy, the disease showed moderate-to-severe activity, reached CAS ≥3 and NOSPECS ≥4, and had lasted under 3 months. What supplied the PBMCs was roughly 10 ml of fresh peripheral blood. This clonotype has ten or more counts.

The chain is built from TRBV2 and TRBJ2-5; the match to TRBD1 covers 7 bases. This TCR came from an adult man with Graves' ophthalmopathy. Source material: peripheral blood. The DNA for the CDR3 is TGTGCCAGCGGACTGGGGACAGCCCAAGAGACCCAGTACTTC. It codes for CASGLGTAQETQYF.